The present TCR beta chain was sequenced within a study of T cell responses to AZD1222 COVID-19 vaccine. Study-wide results and limits: Baseline seropositivity occurred in only a handful of AZD1222 recipients. Unmutated variant regions are reportedly the target of nearly half of TCRs that are spike-specific.

Deletions cut 5 bases from V and 0 bases from J, with 14 bases between. The germline V gene encodes CDR1 SGHTA and CDR2 FQGNSA. This CDR3 region has 15 residues. Clones were read by immunoSEQ multiplex PCR, and TCRdb kept only the in-frame ones, dropping some. The data show 95,000 to 100,000 clones, 85% to 90% seen once. Comments on this clone: The target antigen is unknown.

The receptor's source is an adult in good health. The V gene is TRBV7-2, the J gene TRBJ2-7, with D uncertain. The specimen was peripheral blood, collected on day 0 of AZD1222 vaccination. CDR3 region: CASSNLLDFSYEQYF. Here the CDR3 DNA reads TGTGCCAGCAGCAACCTACTTGACTTCTCCTACGAGCAGTACTTC. Full variable domain (missing parts from reference TRBV7-2 and TRBJ2-7): GAGVSQSPSNKVTEKGKDVELRCDPISGHTALYWYRQSLGQGLEFLIYFQGNSAPDKSGLPSDRFSAERTGGSVSTLTIQRTQQEDSAVYLCASSNLLDFSYEQYFGPGTRLTVT.